This T cell receptor beta chain was captured by sequencing in a study of T cells in tumors after PD-1 blockade. As for the study in general: Patients received pembrolizumab 200 mg every 3 weeks or cemiplimab 350 mg every 2 weeks. Blood samples averaged 113,528 templates (range roughly 24,679-270,000) and roughly 37,000 unique clonotypes. Whole-study findings and limits: Blood contained roughly two fifths of the tumor's TCR clonotypes.

About this clone: Its specificity is not known.

Some clones are missing from TCRdb's copy, which holds only in-frame ones; the method was immunoSEQ multiplex PCR. The sample lists about 34,000 clones, roughly 73% occurring once. The material was PBMCs, obtained after anti-PD-1 treatment. The receptor comes from a human donor with basal cell carcinoma.

CDR3 nucleotide sequence: TGTGCCAGTAGCTCCCCCGGACTAGCTCAAGAGACCCAGTACTTC. It specifies CASSSPGLAQETQYF. The chain carries TRBV19 and TRBJ2-5; TRBD2 matches at 8 bases. The germline CDR1 and CDR2 sequences are LNHDA and SQIVND (reference sequence). This CDR3 spans 15 amino acids. V gave up 6 bases and J gave up 2 bases; unmatched junction bases: 8.